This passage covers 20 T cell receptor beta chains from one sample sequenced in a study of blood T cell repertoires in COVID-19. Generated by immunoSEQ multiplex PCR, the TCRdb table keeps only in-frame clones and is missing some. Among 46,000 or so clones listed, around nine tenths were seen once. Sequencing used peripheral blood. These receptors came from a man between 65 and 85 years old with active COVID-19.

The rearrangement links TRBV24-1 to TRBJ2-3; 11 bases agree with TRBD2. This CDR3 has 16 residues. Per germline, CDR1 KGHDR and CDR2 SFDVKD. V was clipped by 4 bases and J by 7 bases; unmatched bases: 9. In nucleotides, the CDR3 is TGTGCCACCAGTGAAACGACTAGCGGGAAAGAAAATACGCAGTATTTT. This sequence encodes CATSETTSGKENTQYF.

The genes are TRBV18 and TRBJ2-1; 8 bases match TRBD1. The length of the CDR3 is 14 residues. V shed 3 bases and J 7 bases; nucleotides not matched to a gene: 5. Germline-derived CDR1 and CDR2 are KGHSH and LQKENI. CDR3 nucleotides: TGTGCCAGCTCACCCTACAGGGGGAGGAATGAGCAGTTCTTC. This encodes CASSPYRGRNEQFF. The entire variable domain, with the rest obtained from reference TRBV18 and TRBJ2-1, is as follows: NAGVMQNPRHLVRRRGQEARLRCSPMKGHSHVYWYRQLPEEGLKFMVYLQKENIIDESGMPKERFSAEFPKEGPSILRIQQVVRGDSAAYFCASSPYRGRNEQFFGPGTRLTVL.

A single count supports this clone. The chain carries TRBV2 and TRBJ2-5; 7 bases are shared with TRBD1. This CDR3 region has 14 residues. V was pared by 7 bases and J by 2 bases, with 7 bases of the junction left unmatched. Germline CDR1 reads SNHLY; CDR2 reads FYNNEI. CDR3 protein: CASINRGVQETQYF. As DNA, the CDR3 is TGTGCCAGCATTAACAGGGGAGTGCAAGAGACCCAGTACTTC.

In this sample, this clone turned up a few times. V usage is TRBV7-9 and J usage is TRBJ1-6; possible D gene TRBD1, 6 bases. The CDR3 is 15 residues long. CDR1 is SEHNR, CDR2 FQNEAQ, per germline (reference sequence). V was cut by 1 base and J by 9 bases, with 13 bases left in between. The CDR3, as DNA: TGTGCCAGCAGCTTAGACAGGGCGACGTCTTCACCCCTCCACTTT. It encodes CASSLDRATSSPLHF.

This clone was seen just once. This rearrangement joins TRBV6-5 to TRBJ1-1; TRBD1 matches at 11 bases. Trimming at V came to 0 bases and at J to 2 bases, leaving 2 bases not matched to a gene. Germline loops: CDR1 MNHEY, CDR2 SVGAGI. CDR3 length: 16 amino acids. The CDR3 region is CASSYSGQGVNTEAFF. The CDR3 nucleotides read TGTGCCAGCAGTTACTCGGGACAGGGGGTAAACACTGAAGCTTTCTTT.

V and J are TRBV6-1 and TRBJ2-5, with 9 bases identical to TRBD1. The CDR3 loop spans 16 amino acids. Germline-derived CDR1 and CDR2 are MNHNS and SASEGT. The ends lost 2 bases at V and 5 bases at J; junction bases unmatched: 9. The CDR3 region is CASSERLRQGGETQYF. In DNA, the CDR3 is TGTGCCAGCAGTGAAAGGCTGAGACAGGGGGGGGAGACCCAGTACTTC.

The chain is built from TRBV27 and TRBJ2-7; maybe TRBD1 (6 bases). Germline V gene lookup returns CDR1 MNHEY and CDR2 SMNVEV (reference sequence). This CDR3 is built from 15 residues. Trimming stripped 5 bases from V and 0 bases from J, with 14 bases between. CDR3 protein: CASSPAGTSSYEQYF. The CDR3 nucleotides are TGTGCCAGCAGTCCTGCCGGGACATCCTCCTACGAGCAGTACTTC.

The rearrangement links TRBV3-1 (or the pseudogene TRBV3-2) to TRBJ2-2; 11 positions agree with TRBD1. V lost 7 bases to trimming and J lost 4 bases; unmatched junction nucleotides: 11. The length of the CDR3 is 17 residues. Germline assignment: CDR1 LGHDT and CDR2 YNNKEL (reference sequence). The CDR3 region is CASKWEIGTGGTGELFF. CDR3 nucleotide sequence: TGTGCCAGCAAGTGGGAGATCGGGACAGGGGGCACCGGGGAGCTGTTTTTT.

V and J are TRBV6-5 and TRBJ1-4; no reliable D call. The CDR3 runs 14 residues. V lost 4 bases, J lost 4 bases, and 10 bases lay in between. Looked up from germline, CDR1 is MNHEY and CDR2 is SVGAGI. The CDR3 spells CASSLVGLNEKLFF. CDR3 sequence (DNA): TGTGCCAGCAGTTTGGTCGGTCTTAATGAAAAACTGTTTTTT.

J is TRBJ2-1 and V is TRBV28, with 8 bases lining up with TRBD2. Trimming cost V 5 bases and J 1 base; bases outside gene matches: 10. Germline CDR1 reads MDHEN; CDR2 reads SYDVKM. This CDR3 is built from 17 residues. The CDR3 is CASSPTGTSGSYNEQFF. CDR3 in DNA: TGTGCCAGCAGTCCCACCGGGACTAGTGGGTCCTACAATGAGCAGTTCTTC.

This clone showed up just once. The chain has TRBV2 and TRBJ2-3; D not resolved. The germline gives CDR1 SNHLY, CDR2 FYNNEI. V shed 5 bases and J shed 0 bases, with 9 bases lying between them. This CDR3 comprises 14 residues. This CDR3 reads CASSPLFSTDTQYF. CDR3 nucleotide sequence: TGTGCCAGCAGTCCCCTTTTTAGCACAGATACGCAGTATTTT.

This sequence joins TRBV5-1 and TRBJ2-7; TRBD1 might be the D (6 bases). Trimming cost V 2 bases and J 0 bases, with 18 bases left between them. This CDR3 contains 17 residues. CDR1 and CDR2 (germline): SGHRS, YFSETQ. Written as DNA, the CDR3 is TGCGCCAGCAGCTTACGGCCCCGACAGGAAAGCTCCTACGAGCAGTACTTC. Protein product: CASSLRPRQESSYEQYF.

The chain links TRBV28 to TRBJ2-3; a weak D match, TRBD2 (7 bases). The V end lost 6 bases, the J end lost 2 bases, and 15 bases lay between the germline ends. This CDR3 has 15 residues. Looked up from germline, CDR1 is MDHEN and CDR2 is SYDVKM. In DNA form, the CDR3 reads TGTGCCAGCAGCCTCCCGGGGGGCCTCACAGATACGCAGTATTTT. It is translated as CASSLPGGLTDTQYF.

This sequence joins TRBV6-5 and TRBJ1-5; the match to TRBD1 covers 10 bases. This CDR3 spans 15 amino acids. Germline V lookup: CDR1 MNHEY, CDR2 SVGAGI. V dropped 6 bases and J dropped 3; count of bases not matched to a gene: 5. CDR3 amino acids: CASSPDRGFNQPQHF. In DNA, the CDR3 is TGTGCCAGCAGCCCGGACAGGGGGTTCAATCAGCCCCAGCATTTT.

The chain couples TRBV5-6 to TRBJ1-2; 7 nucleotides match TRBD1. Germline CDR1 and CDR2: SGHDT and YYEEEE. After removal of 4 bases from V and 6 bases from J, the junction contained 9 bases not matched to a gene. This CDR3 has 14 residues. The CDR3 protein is CASSLRLQGHGYTF. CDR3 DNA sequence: TGTGCCAGCAGCCTGAGGTTACAGGGGCATGGCTACACCTTC.

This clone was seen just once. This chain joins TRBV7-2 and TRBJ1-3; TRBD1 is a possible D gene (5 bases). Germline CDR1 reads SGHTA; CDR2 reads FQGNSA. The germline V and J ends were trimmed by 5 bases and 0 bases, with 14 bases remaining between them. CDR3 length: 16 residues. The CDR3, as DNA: TGTGCCAGCAGCAGTCGACAGTTACTCTCTGGAAACACCATATATTTT. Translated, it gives CASSSRQLLSGNTIYF. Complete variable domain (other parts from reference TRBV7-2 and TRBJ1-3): GAGVSQSPSNKVTEKGKDVELRCDPISGHTALYWYRQSLGQGLEFLIYFQGNSAPDKSGLPSDRFSAERTGGSVSTLTIQRTQQEDSAVYLCASSSRQLLSGNTIYFGEGSWLTVV.

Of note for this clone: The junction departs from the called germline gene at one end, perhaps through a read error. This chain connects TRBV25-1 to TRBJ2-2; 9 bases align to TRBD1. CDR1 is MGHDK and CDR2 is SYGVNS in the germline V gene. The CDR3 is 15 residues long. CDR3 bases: TGTGCCAGCGGTGAGCCCACAGGGGGCCCCGGGGAGCTGTTTTTT. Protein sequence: CASGEPTGGPGELFF.

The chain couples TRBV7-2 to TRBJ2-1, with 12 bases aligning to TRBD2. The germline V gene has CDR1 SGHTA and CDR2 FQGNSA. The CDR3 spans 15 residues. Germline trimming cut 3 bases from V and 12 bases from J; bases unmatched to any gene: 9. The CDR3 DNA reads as TGTGCCAGCAGCTTCCGGACTAGCGGGGTGCGGCCGCAGTTCTTC. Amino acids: CASSFRTSGVRPQFF.

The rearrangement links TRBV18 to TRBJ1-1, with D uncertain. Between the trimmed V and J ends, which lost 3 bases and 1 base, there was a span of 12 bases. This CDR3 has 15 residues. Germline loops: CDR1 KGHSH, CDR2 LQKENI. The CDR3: CASSPAQAANTEAFF. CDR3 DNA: TGTGCCAGCTCACCGGCGCAGGCCGCGAACACTGAAGCTTTCTTT.

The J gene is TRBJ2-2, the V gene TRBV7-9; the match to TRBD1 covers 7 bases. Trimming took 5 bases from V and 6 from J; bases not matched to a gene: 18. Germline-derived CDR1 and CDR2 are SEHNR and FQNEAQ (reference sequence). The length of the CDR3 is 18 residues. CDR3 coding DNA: TGTGCCAGCAGCCGAATCAAGTTATCAGGGGGATTTGCCGGGGAGCTGTTTTTT. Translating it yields CASSRIKLSGGFAGELFF.